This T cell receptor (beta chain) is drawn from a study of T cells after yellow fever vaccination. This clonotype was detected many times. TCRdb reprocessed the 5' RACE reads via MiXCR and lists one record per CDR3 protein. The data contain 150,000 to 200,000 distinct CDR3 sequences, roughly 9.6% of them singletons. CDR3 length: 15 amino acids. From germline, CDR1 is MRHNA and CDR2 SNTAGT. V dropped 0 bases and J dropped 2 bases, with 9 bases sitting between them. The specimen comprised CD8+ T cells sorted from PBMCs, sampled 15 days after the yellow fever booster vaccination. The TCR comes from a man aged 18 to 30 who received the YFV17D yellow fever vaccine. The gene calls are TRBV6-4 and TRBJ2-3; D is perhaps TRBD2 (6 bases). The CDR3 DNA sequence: TGTGCCAGCAGTGACTCGTCTAGCGCCACAGATACGCAGTATTTT. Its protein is CASSDSSSATDTQYF.